This TCR beta chain appears in the sequencing data of a study of T cells in women clearing cervical HPV infection. Study-level background: Cases: HPV16-related CIN3 or worse on histology, a couple of invasive cancers. Case blood was drawn when the lesion was first found; control blood after infection became undetectable. Cases' blood sampling followed lesion detection by median about 150 days (90 to 200). Study results and caveats: T-cell numbers per sample were unknown and may explain richness differences.

V lost 7 bases and J 8 bases, leaving 13 bases between the germline ends. The length of the CDR3 is 12 residues. In germline, CDR1 is SGHNT, CDR2 YYREEE (reference sequence). As concerns this clone: As yet, its antigen is unknown. The CDR3 end falls 3 residues outside the read, so it is completed with the germline J gene.

Using immunoSEQ multiplex PCR, the repertoire was profiled, and TCRdb retains in-frame clones only, with some absent. The specimen's table records some 31,000 clones. The chain recombines TRBV5-4 with TRBJ2-1, with D perhaps TRBD2 (5 bases). Sequencing was carried out using blood buffy coat. The sequence derives from a woman between 18 and 70 years old with a cervical HPV16 infection that either progressed to CIN3+ or cleared (not recorded which). Incomplete CDR3 DNA: TGTGCCAGCGGCGGGTCCTTGGATGAG. Amino acid sequence: CASGGSLDE. The whole CDR3 protein reads CASGGSLDEQFF.